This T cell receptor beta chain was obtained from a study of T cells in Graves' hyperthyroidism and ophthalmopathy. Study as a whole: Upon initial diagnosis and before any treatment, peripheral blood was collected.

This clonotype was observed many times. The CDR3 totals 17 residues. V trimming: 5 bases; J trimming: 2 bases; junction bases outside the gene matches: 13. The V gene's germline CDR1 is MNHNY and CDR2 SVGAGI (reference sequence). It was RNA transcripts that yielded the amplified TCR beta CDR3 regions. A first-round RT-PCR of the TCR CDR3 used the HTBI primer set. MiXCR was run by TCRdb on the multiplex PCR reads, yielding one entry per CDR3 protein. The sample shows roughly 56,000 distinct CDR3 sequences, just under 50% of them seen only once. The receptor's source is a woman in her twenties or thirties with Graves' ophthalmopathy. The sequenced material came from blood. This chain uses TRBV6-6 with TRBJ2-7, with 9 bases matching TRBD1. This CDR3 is CASSVLPPGQGTYEQYF. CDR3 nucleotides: TGTGCCAGCAGTGTCCTACCGCCGGGACAGGGTACCTACGAGCAGTACTTC.